This is a list of T cell receptor beta chains from one sample in a study of CD8+ T cells in alopecia areata. Clones were sequenced by immunoSEQ multiplex PCR, and TCRdb holds only the in-frame ones, with some missing. The table includes about 190,000 clones, more than 55% detected once. Specimen: CD4+ T cells sorted from blood, collected at week 4, from a patient treated with tofacitinib. The origin of the receptors is a human donor with alopecia areata. CDR3s include the opening cysteine and the closing phenylalanine or tryptophan. A D gene is named only where the DNA matches it firmly. Expanded clones get a size class; other rows say once, few or many, or leave the size out.

clone_size	v_call	j_call	d_call	cdr3_aa	cdr3_nt
-	TRBV9	TRBJ2-5	TRBD2	CASSPRLAEETQYF	TGTGCCAGCAGCCCTCGACTAGCGGAAGAGACCCAGTACTTC
-	TRBV30	TRBJ2-3	-	CAWSVRGTDTQYF	TGTGCCTGGAGTGTACGCGGCACAGATACGCAGTATTTT
-	TRBV4-2	TRBJ2-6	TRBD1	CASSQVGTGEAGANVLTF	TGTGCCAGCAGCCAAGTGGGGACAGGGGAGGCTGGGGCCAACGTCCTGACTTTC
-	TRBV4-1	TRBJ1-2	-	CASSQASYGYTF	TGCGCCAGCAGCCAAGCCAGCTATGGCTACACCTTC
-	TRBV4-3	TRBJ1-2	-	CASSSETLGGYTF	TGCGCCAGCAGCTCTGAGACCCTGGGAGGCTACACCTTC
-	TRBV5-1	TRBJ1-1	-	CASSWGARGTEAFF	TGCGCCAGCAGCTGGGGGGCCCGGGGCACTGAAGCTTTCTTT
-	TRBV19	TRBJ1-5	-	CASRTDNQPQHF	TGTGCCAGTAGAACAGACAATCAGCCCCAGCATTTT
-	TRBV6-1	TRBJ2-4	-	CASRVTTSIIQYF	TGTGCCAGCAGAGTGACCACCTCAATCATTCAGTACTTC
-	TRBV30	TRBJ1-1	-	CAWRWTNTEAFF	TGTGCCTGGAGGTGGACTAACACTGAAGCTTTCTTT
-	TRBV10-3	TRBJ2-1	TRBD2	CATSSGRDNNEQFF	TGTGCCACCTCTAGCGGCAGGGATAACAATGAGCAGTTCTTC
-	TRBV7-8	TRBJ1-3	-	CASSPVWGNTNTIYF	TGTGCCAGCAGCCCCGTATGGGGAAATACGAACACCATATATTTT
once	TRBV5-1	TRBJ2-7	-	CASSSTGFYEQYF	TGCGCCAGCAGCTCTACAGGGTTCTACGAGCAGTACTTC
-	TRBV5-1	TRBJ2-7	-	CASSGTTGNPLVEQYF	TGCGCCAGCAGCGGAACAACAGGGAACCCCCTGGTCGAGCAGTACTTC
few	TRBV9	TRBJ2-2	TRBD1	CASSDRDRVRTGELFF	TGTGCCAGCAGCGACCGGGACAGGGTTCGCACCGGGGAGCTGTTTTTT
once	TRBV6-6	TRBJ2-6	-	CASSYAGANVLTF	TGTGCCAGCAGTTACGCAGGGGCCAACGTCCTGACTTTC
-	TRBV5-1	TRBJ2-5	TRBD2	CASSRAGGKETQYF	TGCGCCAGCAGTCGCGCGGGAGGTAAAGAGACCCAGTACTTC
-	TRBV29-1	TRBJ1-2	-	CSVVAGTRGYYGYTF	TGCAGCGTCGTAGCCGGGACAAGGGGCTACTATGGCTACACCTTC
-	TRBV30	TRBJ2-2	-	CAWSVSISGELFF	TGTGCCTGGAGTGTATCAATATCCGGGGAGCTGTTTTTT
-	TRBV25-1	TRBJ2-5	-	CASSLNSRRQETQYF	TGTGCCAGCAGTCTTAATTCCAGACGTCAAGAGACCCAGTACTTC
-	TRBV29-1	TRBJ2-7	-	CSAASAASYEQYF	TGCAGCGCGGCTTCAGCGGCCTCCTACGAGCAGTACTTC
-	TRBV18	TRBJ2-4	TRBD2	CASSPPAGVSNIQYF	TGTGCCAGCTCACCACCGGCGGGGGTGTCGAACATTCAGTACTTC
-	TRBV4-2	TRBJ1-1	-	CASSQTSGPEAFF	TGTGCCAGCAGCCAAACGTCTGGTCCTGAAGCTTTCTTT
few	TRBV6-6	TRBJ2-7	-	CASSNDKAPYF	TGTGCCAGCAGTAACGATAAGGCCCCCTACTTC
-	TRBV28	TRBJ2-3	-	CATQAVDKGTQYF	TGTGCAACGCAGGCGGTAGACAAGGGTACGCAGTATTTT
-	TRBV29-1	TRBJ1-5	-	CSGGEGRNQPQHF	TGCAGCGGAGGGGAGGGTAGAAATCAGCCCCAGCATTTT
-	TRBV7-9	TRBJ1-1	-	CASTPRGQATEAFF	TGTGCCAGCACCCCTCGCGGTCAGGCCACTGAAGCTTTCTTT
few	TRBV7-7	TRBJ2-1	TRBD2	CASSQGTSTNEQFF	TGTGCTAGCAGCCAGGGGACTAGCACCAATGAGCAGTTCTTC
few	TRBV29-1	TRBJ2-5	TRBD1	CSVERSTGGRETQYF	TGCAGCGTTGAGCGTTCGACAGGGGGCAGGGAGACCCAGTACTTC
-	TRBV9	TRBJ2-5	-	CASSVQLAGETQYF	TGTGCCAGCAGCGTTCAGCTCGCAGGGGAGACCCAGTACTTC
-	TRBV30	TRBJ2-7	TRBD2	CALKRETGEQYF	TGTGCCCTCAAGCGGGAGACGGGAGAGCAGTACTTC
-	TRBV30	TRBJ2-2	-	CAWSTGTTGELFF	TGTGCCTGGAGTACGGGGACCACCGGGGAGCTGTTTTTT
-	TRBV29-1	TRBJ2-1	TRBD2	CSVWGGLAGSNEQFF	TGCAGCGTCTGGGGTGGACTAGCGGGTAGCAATGAGCAGTTCTTC
few	TRBV30	TRBJ2-3	-	CAWSMATDTQYF	TGTGCCTGGAGTATGGCGACAGATACGCAGTATTTT
-	TRBV18	TRBJ2-1	-	CASSVSGPSHTYNEQFF	TGTGCCAGCTCCGTCTCAGGTCCCAGTCATACCTACAATGAGCAGTTCTTC
few	TRBV19	TRBJ2-1	-	CASSRGGTGLNEQFF	TGTGCCAGTAGTCGTGGTGGAACGGGACTCAATGAGCAGTTCTTC
-	TRBV10-3	TRBJ2-3	TRBD2	CAISSGRGGDTQYF	TGTGCCATCAGTAGCGGGAGAGGCGGAGATACGCAGTATTTT
-	TRBV30	TRBJ1-5	-	CAWSRGENQPQHF	TGTGCCTGGAGTCGGGGAGAGAATCAGCCCCAGCATTTT
-	TRBV30	TRBJ1-5	-	CAWSVERLGQPQHF	TGTGCCTGGAGTGTGGAACGTCTGGGTCAGCCCCAGCATTTT
-	TRBV7-7	TRBJ2-2	-	CASSFQLGTGELFF	TGTGCTAGCAGCTTCCAACTGGGCACCGGGGAGCTGTTTTTT
-	TRBV27	TRBJ2-7	-	CASSAWDNSYEQYF	TGTGCCAGCAGTGCCTGGGACAACTCCTACGAGCAGTACTTC
-	TRBV5-6	TRBJ2-5	TRBD1	CASRGTGLRKTQYF	TGTGCCAGCAGGGGGACAGGGCTGAGGAAGACCCAGTACTTC
-	TRBV29-1	TRBJ2-7	-	CSVTGQGAEQYF	TGCAGCGTTACGGGTCAGGGAGCCGAGCAGTACTTC
-	TRBV29-1	TRBJ1-5	-	CSGTVGENQPQHF	TGCAGCGGAACTGTGGGTGAGAATCAGCCCCAGCATTTT
once	TRBV29-1	TRBJ2-6	-	CSVRATGTGANVLTF	TGCAGCGTTCGGGCAACAGGGACGGGGGCCAACGTCCTGACTTTC
-	TRBV4-1	TRBJ2-5	-	CASSQDPSMETQYF	TGCGCCAGCAGCCAAGATCCCAGTATGGAGACCCAGTACTTC
-	TRBV7-2	TRBJ2-7	-	CASRRHLSSYEQYF	TGTGCCAGCAGAAGACATCTGAGCTCCTACGAGCAGTACTTC
-	TRBV11-2	TRBJ2-7	-	CASSLENFPYEQYF	TGTGCCAGCAGCTTAGAGAACTTCCCCTACGAGCAGTACTTC
many	TRBV2	TRBJ1-5	-	CASSGGYGNQPQHF	TGTGCCAGCAGTGGAGGTTACGGCAATCAGCCCCAGCATTTT
few	TRBV30	TRBJ2-1	TRBD1	CAWGKTGAEQFF	TGTGCCTGGGGGAAAACAGGGGCTGAGCAGTTCTTC
-	TRBV6-5	TRBJ2-6	-	CASSYSTGSGANVLTF	TGTGCCAGCAGTTACTCGACCGGGTCTGGGGCCAACGTCCTGACTTTC
-	TRBV30	TRBJ1-1	-	CAGADTEAFF	TGTGCCGGTGCGGACACTGAAGCTTTCTTT
-	TRBV9	TRBJ2-1	-	CASSVAGEGDSYNEQFF	TGTGCCAGCAGCGTAGCGGGTGAGGGGGACTCCTACAATGAGCAGTTCTTC